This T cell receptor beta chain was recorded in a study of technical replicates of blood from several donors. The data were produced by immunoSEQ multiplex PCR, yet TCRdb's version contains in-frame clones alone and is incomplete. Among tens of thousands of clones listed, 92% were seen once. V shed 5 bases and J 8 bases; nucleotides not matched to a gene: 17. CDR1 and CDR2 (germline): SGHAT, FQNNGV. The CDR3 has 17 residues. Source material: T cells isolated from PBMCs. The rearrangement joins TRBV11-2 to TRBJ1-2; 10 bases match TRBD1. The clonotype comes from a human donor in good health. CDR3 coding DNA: TGTGCCAGCAGCCAACCGGGACAGGGGCCTACAGGGAGCGGCTACACCTTC. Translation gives CASSQPGQGPTGSGYTF.